The present entry profiles one T cell receptor beta chain with its context. Its antigen specificity is not known. No per-base quality is available; no much larger clone lies one base away. The V and J ends are trimmed by 2 bases and 5 bases, leaving 15 bases between them. Reading the germline V gene gives CDR1 LGHNA and CDR2 YNFKEQ. From the cysteine through the phenylalanine, the CDR3 covers 15 amino acids. The CDR3 DNA has 45 bases and is translated from base 1. The sample comes from a study of Ad26.COV2.S vaccination and SARS-CoV-2 variants (dated by TCRdb to about 2021). Background for the entire study: Vaccine-arm donors came from COV1001, a multicentre, randomized, double-blind, placebo-controlled phase I-IIa trial of Ad26.COV2.S in healthy adults. Dosing of Ad26.COV2.S was intramuscular, at either 5x10^10 or 1x10^11 viral particles, delivered as one shot or as two shots spaced 56 days apart. The TCR-sequenced set comprised about 30 samples: approximately 20 Ad26.COV2.S vaccine recipients, 5 placebo recipients and 8 SARS-CoV-2 convalescent individuals. Trial participants were randomized into five groups of five, in which low-dose or high-dose Ad26.COV2.S was given once or twice, or placebo was given on both occasions. Blinding of investigators to trial group allocation was maintained during experiments and outcome assessment. TCRbeta repertoire sequencing was used to assess the specificity and breadth of SARS-CoV-2-reactive T cell receptors after Ad26.COV2.S vaccination.

The label giving this sample's treatment or condition can be read as: some 19 received Ad26.COV2.S at low or high dose, single or two shots; several received placebo; per-sample allocation not given. Repertoires of vaccine and placebo recipients were sequenced from samples taken on day 63 after the first injection. In Cohort 1b, fewer than 30 adults aged 18-55 years were enrolled at a single site in Boston, USA, between 29 July and 7 August 2020. As a vaccine, Ad26.COV2.S was a replication-incompetent adenovirus type 26 vector that expressed a prefusion-stabilized SARS-CoV-2 spike protein derived from the original Wuhan strain. Study-wide findings and limitations: Non-spike TCR breadth was comparable between vaccine and placebo recipients, consistent with the vaccine containing only spike. The study was not powered for comparison of responses between vaccine doses or regimens. Spike-specific TCR breadth was higher in Ad26.COV2.S recipients than in placebo recipients (P = 0.0014). According to the authors, total T cell responses may have been underestimated by the TCR breadth and depth analyses. Substantial breadth of spike-specific CD8+ and CD4+ T cell responses was reported after vaccination.

The immunoSEQ Assay was used to sequence TCRbeta CDR3 regions. After extraction, genomic DNA underwent amplification by bias-controlled multiplex PCR, followed by high-throughput sequencing. From the authors' description of their analysis: To quantify the absolute abundance of each unique TCRbeta CDR3 region, sequences were collapsed and filtered. Usable DNA was measured by amplifying reference genes present in all nucleated cells, and TCRbeta template counts were normalized to that usable DNA to estimate T cell fraction. Repertoire TCRs were annotated as SARS-CoV-2-specific when V gene, CDR3 amino acid sequence and J gene were exactly matched to a known reactive TCR set. The reference SARS-CoV-2 TCR set came from MIRA and was filtered for enrichment in COVID-19-positive ImmuneCODE repertoires, removing public or cross-reactive TCRs. Drawing on the MIRA antigens, annotated TCRs were analysed further at the level of specific ORF or position within ORF. Breadth was defined as the number of annotated unique rearrangements divided by the total number of unique productive rearrangements, and depth was defined as the summed frequency of the annotated unique rearrangements. Two-sided Wilcoxon rank-sum tests were used to compare TCR breadth between groups. TCRdb limited this immuneACCESS table to in-frame rearrangements with V and J called. A share of clones is missing; checked studies link under half to unresolved V genes, and the rest is unexplained. V, J and clone size reflect that table, while D and trimming were determined from the DNA. This sample gives around 340,000 clones in total; 88% of them show up just once. The top ten constitute 6.4% of the sample.

The sample consisted of peripheral blood, taken in a trial of Ad26.COV2.S vaccine versus placebo. This TCR was sampled from a person aged 18 to 59 who received the Ad26.COV2.S COVID-19 vaccine or a placebo. The chain links TRBV4-2 with TRBJ2-5; the D gene is possibly TRBD2, with 5 bases matching. The nucleotides are TGTGCCAGCAGCCAACATCGGACTGAGTCGGAGACCCAGTACTTC. Its protein reads: CASSQHRTESETQYF.